This is a list of T cell receptor beta chains from one sample in a study of shared clonotypes between healthy human individuals. Profiled with immunoSEQ multiplex PCR; TCRdb holds only in-frame clones, not every one. The sample includes 2,500,000 or so clones, approximately 93% of them seen just once. Source material: naive CD4+ T cells from PBMCs. Receptor source: a man between 18 and 35 years old in good health. Some clones in this sample may be carry-over from other donors' samples. Each CDR3 is given without its conserved first and last residue. Each record gives: V gene, CDR3 protein.

TRBV28 | ASSYRHYRGWADTQY
TRBV18 | ASSPPGQGPYEQY
TRBV11-3 | ASSSTSGQDEQF
TRBV7-3 | ASSLNSVAGGREQF
TRBV6-1 | ASSKRADPTDTQY
TRBV30 | AWSSGSSREKLF
TRBV2 | ASTDGVQETQY
TRBV7-3 | ASSRGQSETQY
TRBV6-1 | ASRVEREREQF
TRBV7-3 | ASSPGGGRGYT
TRBV11-2 | ASSPPGRSYEQY
TRBV28 | ASSSGQWAKNIQY
TRBV4-1 | ASSQARGQY
TRBV30 | AWGGTLVPHYGYT
TRBV30 | AWSGGGDQPQH
TRBV5-1 | ASSLEELGLRSLINEQF
TRBV7-9 | ASSLTRESPLH
TRBV14 | ASSQGTHSTDTQY
TRBV7-2 | ASSLESGYEQY
TRBV9 | ASSVIGTARGYT
TRBV5-1 | ASSLESGSFGETQY
TRBV7-2 | ASSLAAGLNQPQH
TRBV29-1 | SVERSRRVYLADTQY
TRBV9 | ASSVGHNYGYT
TRBV30 | AWSSVDLFWAYEQY
TRBV19 | ASSPMSSTDTQY
TRBV7-2 | ASSLLGLMSSYNEQF
TRBV25-1 | ASTPERGGANVLT
TRBV28 | ASSAGQHLGYT
TRBV7-2 | ASSPRRGLNTEAF
TRBV7-8 | ASSPLRDTGELF
TRBV5-1 | ASSSEGRETQY
TRBV5-1 | ASSVRGGANTEAF
TRBV18 | ASSSVGRETQY
TRBV5-1 | ASSPGAGGLETQY
TRBV30 | AWSFPGGNTIY
TRBV5-1 | ASSLEGQKNTEAF
TRBV7-8 | ASSLLHGTGELF
TRBV19 | ASSIPGHRQPQH
TRBV27 | ASLHRGTIQETQY
TRBV7-3 | ASSTGLAGNTDTQY